This T cell receptor beta chain was obtained from a study of T cell responses to AZD1222 COVID-19 vaccine. TCRdb's copy holds only in-frame clones and misses some; the assay was immunoSEQ multiplex PCR. The profile shows around 96,000 clones, 90% to 95% of them singletons. Germline values: CDR1 SGHTA, CDR2 FQGTGA. V was pared by 4 bases and J by 4 bases, with 14 bases between. This CDR3 region has 14 residues. Analyses pooled second doses at about 4 or about 12 weeks. This clone was seen a few times. The origin of this receptor is an adult who received the AZD1222 COVID-19 vaccine. Sequencing used peripheral blood, obtained 28 days after the second AZD1222 dose. The chain employs TRBV7-3 and TRBJ2-7, with D uncertain. The CDR3 bases are TGTGCCAGCAGCTCCGCCCTAACAAGTTACGAGCAGTACTTC. The encoded protein is CASSSALTSYEQYF. The full variable domain, rest sourced from reference TRBV7-3 and TRBJ2-7, is GAGVSQTPSNKVTEKGKYVELRCDPISGHTALYWYRQSLGQGPEFLIYFQGTGAADDSGLPNDRFFAVRPEGSVSTLKIQRTERGDSAVYLCASSSALTSYEQYFGPGTRLTVT.